Presented here are 3 T cell receptor beta chains from one specimen sequenced in a study of shared clonotypes between healthy human individuals. The method was immunoSEQ multiplex PCR; TCRdb's version includes in-frame clones alone and lacks a portion of them. The repertoire holds around 2,000,000 clones, with about 95% as singletons. Selected positively for CCR7 and CD45RO-negative, naive CD8 cells excluded terminally differentiated effector memory CD45RA+ cells. Sequences were obtained from naive CD8+ T cells sorted from blood. These receptor sequences come from a man between 18 and 35 years old in good health.

CDR3 DNA sequence: TGTGCCAGATGGAGACGAAGCTCCTATAATTCACCCCTCCACTTT. This codes for CARWRRSSYNSPLHF. V and J are TRBV27 and TRBJ1-6; no firm D call. Germline CDR1 MNHEY, CDR2 SMNVEV (reference sequence). V was pared by 9 bases and J by 0 bases, with 12 bases between. The length of the CDR3 is 15 residues.

The V call is TRBV7-8, the J call TRBJ2-7, with a weak D call TRBD1 (5 bases). CDR3 length: 13 residues. Trimming took 1 base from V and 2 from J, leaving 6 bases between them. The germline gives CDR1 SGHVS, CDR2 FQNEAQ. In DNA form, the CDR3 reads TGTGCCAGCAGCTTAGAGGGGCCCTACGAGCAGTACTTC. It specifies CASSLEGPYEQYF.

This clone was observed once. The chain links TRBV7-9 to TRBJ2-3; tentatively, D is TRBD1 (6 bases). The CDR3 sequence is 16 residues long. Trimming left V 5 bases short and J 2 bases short, with 17 bases between. Germline-derived CDR1 and CDR2 are SEHNR and FQNEAQ (reference sequence). The CDR3 nucleotides read TGTGCCAGCAGCACTCCCGGGACACTCCTCACAGATACGCAGTATTTT. Translating it yields CASSTPGTLLTDTQYF.